This T cell receptor beta chain came from a study of blood T cell repertoires in COVID-19. For the study at large: The cDNA or gDNA used as material had been derived from T cells, B-cell-depleted T cells, or PBMCs.

Original data processing: Nucleated cell counts were estimated from reference gene primer amplification. Assay: immunoSEQ multiplex PCR; the TCRdb copy retains only in-frame clones and omits some. Clone size and V and J calls were adopted from that table, with D and trimming inferred from the DNA. Among about 200,000 clones listed, about 85% were seen once. The V and J ends lost 2 bases and 3 bases respectively, with 11 bases between them. Germline V lookup: CDR1 MNHEY, CDR2 SVGEGT. This CDR3 has 14 residues. Sequencing was performed on peripheral blood. The clonotype comes from an elderly woman with acute or convalescent COVID-19. V gene TRBV6-2 or TRBV6-3 combines with J gene TRBJ2-7, with a possible D match to TRBD1 (5 bases). The CDR3 DNA reads TGTGCCAGCAGTTACGGTAGGACAAGCTACGAGCAGTACTTC. Translating gives CASSYGRTSYEQYF.